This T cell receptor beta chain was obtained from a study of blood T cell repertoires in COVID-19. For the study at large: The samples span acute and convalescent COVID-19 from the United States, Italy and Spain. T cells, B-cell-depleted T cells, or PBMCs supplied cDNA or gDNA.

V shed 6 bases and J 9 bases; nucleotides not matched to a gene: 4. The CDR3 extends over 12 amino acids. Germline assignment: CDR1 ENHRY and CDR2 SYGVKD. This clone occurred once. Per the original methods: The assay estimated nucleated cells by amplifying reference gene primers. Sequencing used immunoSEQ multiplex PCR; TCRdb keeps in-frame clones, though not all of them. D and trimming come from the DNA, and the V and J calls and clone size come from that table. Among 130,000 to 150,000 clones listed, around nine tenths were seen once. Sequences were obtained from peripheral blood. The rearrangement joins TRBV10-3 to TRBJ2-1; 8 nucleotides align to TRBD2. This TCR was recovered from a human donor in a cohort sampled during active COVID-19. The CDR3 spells CAISGLAGEQFF. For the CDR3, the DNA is TGTGCCATCAGCGGACTAGCTGGTGAGCAGTTCTTC.